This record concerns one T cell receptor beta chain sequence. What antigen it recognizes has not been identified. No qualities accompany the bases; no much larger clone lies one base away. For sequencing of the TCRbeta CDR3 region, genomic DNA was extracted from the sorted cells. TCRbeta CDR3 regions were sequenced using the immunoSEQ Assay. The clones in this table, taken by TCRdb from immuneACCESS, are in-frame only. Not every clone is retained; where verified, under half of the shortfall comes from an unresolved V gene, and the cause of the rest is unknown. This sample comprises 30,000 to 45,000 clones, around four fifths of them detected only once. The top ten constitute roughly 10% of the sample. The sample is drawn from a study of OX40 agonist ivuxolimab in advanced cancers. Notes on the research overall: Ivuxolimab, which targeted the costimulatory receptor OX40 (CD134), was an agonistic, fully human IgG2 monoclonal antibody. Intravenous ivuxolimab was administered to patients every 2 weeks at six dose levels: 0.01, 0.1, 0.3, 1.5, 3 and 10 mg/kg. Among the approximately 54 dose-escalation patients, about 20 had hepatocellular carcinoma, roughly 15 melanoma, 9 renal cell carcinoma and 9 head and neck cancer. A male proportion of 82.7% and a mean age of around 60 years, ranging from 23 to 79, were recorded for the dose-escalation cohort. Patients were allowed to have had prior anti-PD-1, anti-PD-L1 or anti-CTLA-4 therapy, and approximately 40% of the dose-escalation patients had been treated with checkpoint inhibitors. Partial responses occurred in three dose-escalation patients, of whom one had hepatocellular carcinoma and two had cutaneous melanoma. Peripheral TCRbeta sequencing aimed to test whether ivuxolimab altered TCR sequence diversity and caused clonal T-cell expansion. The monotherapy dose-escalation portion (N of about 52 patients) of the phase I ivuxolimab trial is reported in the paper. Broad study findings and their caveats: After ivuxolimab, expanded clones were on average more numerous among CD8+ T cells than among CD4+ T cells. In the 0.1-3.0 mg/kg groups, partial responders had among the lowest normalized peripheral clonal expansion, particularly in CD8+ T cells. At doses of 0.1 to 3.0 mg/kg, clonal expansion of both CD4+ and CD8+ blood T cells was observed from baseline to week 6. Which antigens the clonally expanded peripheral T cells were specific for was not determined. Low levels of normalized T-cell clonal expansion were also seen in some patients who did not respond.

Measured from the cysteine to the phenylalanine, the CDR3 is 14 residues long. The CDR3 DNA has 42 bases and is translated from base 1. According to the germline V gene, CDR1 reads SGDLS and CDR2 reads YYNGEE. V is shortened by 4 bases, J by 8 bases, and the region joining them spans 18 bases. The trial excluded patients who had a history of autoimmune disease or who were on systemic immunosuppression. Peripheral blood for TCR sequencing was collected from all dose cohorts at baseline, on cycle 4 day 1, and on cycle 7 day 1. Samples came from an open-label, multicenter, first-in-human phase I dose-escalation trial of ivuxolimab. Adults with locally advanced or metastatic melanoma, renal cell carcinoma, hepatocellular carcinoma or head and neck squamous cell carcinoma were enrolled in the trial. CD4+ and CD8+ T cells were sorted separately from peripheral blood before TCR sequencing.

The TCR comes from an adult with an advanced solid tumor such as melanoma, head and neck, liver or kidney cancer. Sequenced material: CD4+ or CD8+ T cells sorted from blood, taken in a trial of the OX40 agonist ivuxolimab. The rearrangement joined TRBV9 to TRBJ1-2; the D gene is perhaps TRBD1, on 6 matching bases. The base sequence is TGTGCCAGCAGCAGCAGGGGAAAAGACGTCGGCTACACCTTC. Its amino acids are CASSSRGKDVGYTF.